The entry below describes one TCR beta chain. Enrolled during active infection, Seattle patients were then followed longitudinally. These data belong to a study of blood T cell repertoires in COVID-19. Overall study: Sources were T cells, B-cell-depleted T cells, or PBMCs; the material itself was cDNA or gDNA.

This table comes from immunoSEQ multiplex PCR, and its TCRdb copy is limited to in-frame clones, with some not included. The sample contains hundreds of thousands of clones, about nine tenths of which appear only once. This CDR3 is built from 15 residues. V was shortened by 4 bases and J by 0 bases, with 11 bases between the two germline ends. CDR1 and CDR2 (germline): SGHRS, YFSETQ. The chain carries TRBV5-1 and TRBJ2-1; D unresolved. This clonotype was obtained from a woman aged 65 to 85 with COVID-19, enrolled during active disease. Sequencing input: peripheral blood. CDR3 residues: CASSEEDNSYNEQFF. CDR3 DNA: TGCGCCAGCAGCGAAGAAGACAACTCCTACAATGAGCAGTTCTTC.